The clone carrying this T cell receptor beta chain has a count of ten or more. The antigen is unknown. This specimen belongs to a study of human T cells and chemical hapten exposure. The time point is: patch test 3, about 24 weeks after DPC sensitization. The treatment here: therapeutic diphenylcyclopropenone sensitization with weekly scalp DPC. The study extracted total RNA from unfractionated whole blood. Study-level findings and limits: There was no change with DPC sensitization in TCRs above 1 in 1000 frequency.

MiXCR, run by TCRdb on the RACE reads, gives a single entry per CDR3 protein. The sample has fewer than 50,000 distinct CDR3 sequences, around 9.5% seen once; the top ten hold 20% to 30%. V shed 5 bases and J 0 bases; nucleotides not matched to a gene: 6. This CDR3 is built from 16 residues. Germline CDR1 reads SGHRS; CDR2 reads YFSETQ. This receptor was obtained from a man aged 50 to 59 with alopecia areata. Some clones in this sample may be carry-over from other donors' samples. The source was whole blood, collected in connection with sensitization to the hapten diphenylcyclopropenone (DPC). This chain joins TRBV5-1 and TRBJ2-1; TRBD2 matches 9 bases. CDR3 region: CASRISGSRSYNEQFF. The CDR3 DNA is TGCGCCAGCAGAATTAGCGGGAGTCGCTCCTACAATGAGCAGTTCTTC. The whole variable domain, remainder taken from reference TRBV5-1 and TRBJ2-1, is KAGVTQTPRYLIKTRGQQVTLSCSPISGHRSVSWYQQTPGQGLQFLFEYFSETQRNKGNFPGRFSGRQFSNSRSEMNVSTLELGDSALYLCASRISGSRSYNEQFFGPGTRLTVL.